This T cell receptor beta chain comes out of a study of T-cell memory formation after mild COVID-19. Across the study: Largely, the TCR clusters proved donor specific.

The CDR3 extends over 17 amino acids. Looked up from germline, CDR1 is SGHDN and CDR2 is FVKESK. The trim removed 5 bases at V and 7 bases at J, leaving 15 bases unmatched. TCRdb passed the 5' RACE reads through MiXCR, listing each CDR3 protein once. The sample has 300,000 to 400,000 distinct CDR3 sequences, approximately 13% seen once; the top ten hold about 21%. The sequenced sample consisted of PBMCs or a T cell subset sorted from them (not recorded which). This clonotype was obtained from a man aged 18-30 years who had mild COVID-19 (a few samples of this study predate the infection). Cell type and time point are not known. The chain recombines TRBV14 with TRBJ2-1; TRBD2 agrees at 9 bases. The CDR3 is CASSDLGRGLAGNEQFF. The DNA of the CDR3 is TGTGCCAGCAGCGATCTGGGTAGGGGACTAGCCGGTAATGAGCAGTTCTTC.